This T cell receptor (beta chain) comes out of a study of T cell responses to AZD1222 COVID-19 vaccine. The length of the CDR3 is 15 residues. The germline gives CDR1 ENHRY, CDR2 SYGVKD. Unmatched junction bases numbered 13, after V lost 11 bases and J lost 4 bases. The assay was immunoSEQ multiplex PCR, and TCRdb's table has in-frame clones only and misses some. The sample has over 110,000 clones; roughly 90% are singletons. The receptor was derived from an adult who received the AZD1222 COVID-19 vaccine. Sequencing was performed on peripheral blood, taken 28 days after the second AZD1222 dose. The chain joins TRBV10-3 to TRBJ1-5; 8 positions agree with TRBD1. CDR3 sequence reads: CASHSGTGANQPQHF. The CDR3 DNA reads TGTGCCTCCCATAGCGGGACAGGCGCTAATCAGCCCCAGCATTTT.